Following are 15 T cell receptor beta chains from one sample sequenced in a study of CXCR3-negative and CXCR3-positive naive CD8 T cells. Overall study findings and caveats: Comparison of naive cells showed more hydrophobic TRB CDR3s in CXCR3-positive than in CXCR3-negative naive cells.

These receptors' antigens are unknown. Through 5' RACE with UMI labels, the TRB cDNA libraries were prepared. After re-calling the 5' RACE reads, TCRdb lists one entry per CDR3 protein, DNA absent. The specimen's table records 150,000 or so distinct CDR3 sequences. Sequences were obtained from naive CXCR3+ CD8+ T cells from blood. As for subset: CD45RO-CCR7+CD27+CD95- naive CD8+ T cells expressing CXCR3 (TNR3+). Every receptor here comes from a human donor in good health. Some clones in this sample may be carry-over from other donors' samples.

The V gene is TRBV20-1, the J gene TRBJ1-3; TCRdb reports TRBD1, a call that lacks DNA to check it against. CDR1 is DFQATT, CDR2 SNEGSKA, per germline (reference sequence). The CDR3 contains 14 residues. Here the CDR3 reads CSARDSFSGNTIYF.

The chain links TRBV28 to TRBJ2-7. CDR3 length equals 14 residues. Germline loops: CDR1 MDHEN, CDR2 SYDVKM. The CDR3 protein is CASGFSGSTYEQYF.

The V call is TRBV20-1, the J call TRBJ1-2; the TRBD1 assignment by TCRdb is unverifiable without DNA. Germline CDR1 reads DFQATT; CDR2 reads SNEGSKA (reference sequence). This CDR3 has 15 residues. The CDR3 sequence is CSARWVAGGLYGYTF.

This rearrangement joins TRBV18 to TRBJ1-1; TCRdb calls TRBD1, which cannot be checked without DNA. The CDR3 extends over 15 amino acids. From germline, CDR1 is KGHSH and CDR2 LQKENI. The CDR3 here is CASSLPSRVGTEAFF.

V usage is TRBV9 and J usage is TRBJ2-1; TCRdb designates TRBD1, a call that cannot be tested without DNA. Germline lookup yields CDR1 SGDLS and CDR2 YYNGEE. CDR3 length: 16 residues. CDR3 in amino acids: CASSVSGTGGSWEQFF.

The chain has TRBV11-2 and TRBJ2-7. CDR1 is SGHAT, CDR2 FQNNGV, per germline. The CDR3 covers 12 residues. The CDR3 reads CASSLIGFEQYF. Filled out from reference TRBV11-2 and TRBJ2-7, the complete variable domain reads EAGVAQSPRYKIIEKRQSVAFWCNPISGHATLYWYQQILGQGPKLLIQFQNNGVVDDSQLPKDRFSAERLKGVDSTLKIQPAKLEDSAVYLCASSLIGFEQYFGPGTRLTVT.

The J gene is TRBJ2-7, the V gene TRBV7-9; TCRdb's D call of TRBD2 is untestable without DNA. Germline CDR1 is SEHNR and CDR2 is FQNEAQ (reference sequence). The CDR3 runs 14 residues. The CDR3 protein is CASSFPGPTYEQYF.

V is TRBV7-9 and J is TRBJ2-3; checking the TCRdb D call of TRBD1 is not possible without DNA. The CDR3 has 14 residues. Germline values: CDR1 SEHNR, CDR2 FQNEAQ (reference sequence). The CDR3 sequence: CASSFPPNTDTQYF. The full variable domain, completed using reference TRBV7-9 and TRBJ2-3, is DTGVSQNPRHKITKRGQNVTFRCDPISEHNRLYWYRQTLGQGPEFLTYFQNEAQLEKSRLLSDRFSAERPKGSFSTLEIQRTEQGDSAMYLCASSFPPNTDTQYFGPGTRLTVL.

J is TRBJ2-3 and V is TRBV7-6; TCRdb indicates TRBD1, and absent DNA this call remains unverified. The CDR3 length is 18 residues. CDR1 SGHVS and CDR2 FNYEAQ come from the germline V gene. This CDR3 is CASSSFTGVGQSGDTQYF.

J is TRBJ2-1 and V is TRBV28; there is no DNA to check the TCRdb D call of TRBD2. Germline-derived CDR1 and CDR2 are MDHEN and SYDVKM. The CDR3 has 14 amino acids. This CDR3 reads CASSSGLANYEQFF.

J is TRBJ1-2 and V is TRBV29-1; TCRdb indicates TRBD1, and absent DNA this call remains unverified. CDR1 and CDR2 from the germline V gene are SQVTM and ANQGSEA. The CDR3 runs 15 residues. The CDR3 spells CSVEDTQAPVYGYTF. Combining the CDR3 with reference TRBV29-1 and TRBJ1-2 gives the whole variable domain SAVISQKPSRDICQRGTSLTIQCQVDSQVTMMFWYRQQPGQSLTLIATANQGSEATYESGFVIDKFPISRPNLTFSTLTVSNMSPEDSSIYLCSVEDTQAPVYGYTFGSGTRLTVV.

The V call is TRBV27, the J call TRBJ2-7; the TRBD1 assignment by TCRdb is unverifiable without DNA. This CDR3 is 16 amino acids long. Germline V gene lookup returns CDR1 MNHEY and CDR2 SMNVEV (reference sequence). The CDR3 reads CASSFTGGYRGYEQYF.

The genes are TRBV9 and TRBJ2-1; TCRdb returns TRBD2, unconfirmable since there is no DNA. This CDR3 is 18 amino acids long. The germline gives CDR1 SGDLS, CDR2 YYNGEE. CDR3 residues: CASSVSSGGGGSYNEQFF.

J is TRBJ2-7 and V is TRBV5-1; TCRdb names TRBD2, which stays unverified in the absence of DNA. From germline, CDR1 is SGHRS and CDR2 YFSETQ. The CDR3 runs 14 residues. The CDR3 region is CASSLTGLSYEQYF.

The rearrangement joins TRBV29-1 to TRBJ2-7; the D call of TRBD2 rests on TCRdb alone, since no DNA is present to check it. Germline assignment: CDR1 SQVTM and CDR2 ANQGSEA. The CDR3 length is 13 residues. CDR3 sequence: CSAEGTATYEQYF.